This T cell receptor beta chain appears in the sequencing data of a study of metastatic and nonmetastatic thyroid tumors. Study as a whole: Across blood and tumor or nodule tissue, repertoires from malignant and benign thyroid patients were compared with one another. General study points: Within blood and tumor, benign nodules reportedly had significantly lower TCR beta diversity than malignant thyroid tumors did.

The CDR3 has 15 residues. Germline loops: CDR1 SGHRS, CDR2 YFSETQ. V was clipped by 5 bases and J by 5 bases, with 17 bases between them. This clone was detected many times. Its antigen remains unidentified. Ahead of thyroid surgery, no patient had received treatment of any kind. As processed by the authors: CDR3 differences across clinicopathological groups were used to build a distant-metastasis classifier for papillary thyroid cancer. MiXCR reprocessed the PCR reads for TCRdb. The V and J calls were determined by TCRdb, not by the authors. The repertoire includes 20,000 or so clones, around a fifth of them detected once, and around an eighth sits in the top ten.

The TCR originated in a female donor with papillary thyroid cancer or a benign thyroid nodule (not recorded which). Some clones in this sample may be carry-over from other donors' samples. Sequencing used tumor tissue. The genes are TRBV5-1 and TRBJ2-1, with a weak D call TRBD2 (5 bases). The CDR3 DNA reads TGCGCCAGCAGACCCGGGGATTTTGGTAACAATGAGCAGTTCTTC. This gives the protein CASRPGDFGNNEQFF. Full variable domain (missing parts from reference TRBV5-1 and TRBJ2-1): KAGVTQTPRYLIKTRGQQVTLSCSPISGHRSVSWYQQTPGQGLQFLFEYFSETQRNKGNFPGRFSGRQFSNSRSEMNVSTLELGDSALYLCASRPGDFGNNEQFFGPGTRLTVL.